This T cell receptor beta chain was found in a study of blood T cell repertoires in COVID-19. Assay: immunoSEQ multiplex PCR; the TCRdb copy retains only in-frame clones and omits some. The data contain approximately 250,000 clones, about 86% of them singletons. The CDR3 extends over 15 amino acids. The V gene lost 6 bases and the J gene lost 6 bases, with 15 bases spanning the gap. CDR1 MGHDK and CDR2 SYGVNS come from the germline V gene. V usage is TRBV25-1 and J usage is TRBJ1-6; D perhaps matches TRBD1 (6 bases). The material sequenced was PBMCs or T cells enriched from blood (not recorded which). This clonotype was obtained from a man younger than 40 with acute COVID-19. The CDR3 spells CASSHRARANSPLHF. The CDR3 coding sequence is TGTGCCAGCAGCCACAGGGCGAGGGCTAATTCACCCCTCCACTTT.